The sequence of this T cell receptor (beta chain) was determined in a study of human T cells and chemical hapten exposure. Study conclusions and caveats: While controls formed fewer of them, expanded TCRs formed significantly more large CDR3 similarity clusters. Alopecia affecting every donor means their immune response may not match healthy people's.

This clonotype was found many times. Its antigen is unknown. It was the library that attached unique molecular identifiers to individual cDNA molecules. TCRdb redid the calling of the RACE reads with MiXCR, one entry per CDR3 protein. The sample records some 380,000 distinct CDR3 sequences, approximately 4.4% being singletons. V was shortened by 0 bases and J by 9 bases, with 9 bases between the two germline ends. The germline V gene has CDR1 SEHNR and CDR2 FQNEAQ (reference sequence). The CDR3 has 13 residues. Time point given: patch test 1, 2 weeks after DPC sensitization. Treatment specified: therapeutic diphenylcyclopropenone sensitization with weekly scalp DPC.

The clonotype originates from a woman in her 50s with alopecia areata. Some clones in this sample may be carry-over from other donors' samples. The specimen was whole blood, collected in connection with sensitization to the hapten diphenylcyclopropenone (DPC). The rearrangement joins TRBV7-9 to TRBJ2-1; unclear D gene. The CDR3 spells CASSLAPSTEQFF. CDR3 nucleotide sequence: TGTGCCAGCAGCTTAGCGCCCTCCACTGAGCAGTTCTTC.